This TCR beta chain came from a study of identical twins. In this sample, this clonotype turned up many times. The germline V gene encodes CDR1 SGHTA and CDR2 FQGNSA. The length of the CDR3 is 16 residues. V lost 1 base and J lost 2; bases outside the gene matches: 4. TCRdb processed the 5' RACE reads anew with MiXCR; each CDR3 protein has one entry. There are roughly 490,000 distinct CDR3 sequences in the sample; 14% occur only once, and more than 0.8% lies in the top ten. The same data also went into a second study, on yellow fever vaccine responses in identical twins.

The gene calls are TRBV7-2 and TRBJ2-3, with 9 bases lining up with TRBD2. This receptor was taken from a woman aged 18-29 years in good health. The specimen was CD4+ T cells sorted from blood. CDR3 sequence (DNA): TGTGCCAGCAGCTTAGTAGCGGGAGTTTACACAGATACGCAGTATTTT. This encodes CASSLVAGVYTDTQYF.